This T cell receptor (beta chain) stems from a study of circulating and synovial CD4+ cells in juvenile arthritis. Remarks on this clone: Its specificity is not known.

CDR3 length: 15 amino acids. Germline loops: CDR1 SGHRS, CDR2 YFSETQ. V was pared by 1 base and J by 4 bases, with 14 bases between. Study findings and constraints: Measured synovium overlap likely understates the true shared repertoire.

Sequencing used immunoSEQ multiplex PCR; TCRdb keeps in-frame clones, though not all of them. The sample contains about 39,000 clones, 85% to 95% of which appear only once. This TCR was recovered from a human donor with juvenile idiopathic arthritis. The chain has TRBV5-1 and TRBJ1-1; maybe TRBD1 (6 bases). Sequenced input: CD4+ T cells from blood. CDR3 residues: CASSLKGTGTTEAFF. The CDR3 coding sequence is TGCGCCAGCAGCTTGAAAGGTACAGGGACCACTGAAGCTTTCTTT.